These T cell receptor beta chains were read from a single sample in a study of blood T cells in healthy people across ages. TCRdb re-analysed the 5' RACE reads in MiXCR, keeping a single row per CDR3 protein. The top ten clones hold about 42% of a sample with more than 650,000 distinct CDR3 sequences, roughly 53% of them seen once. The sample was blood. Every receptor here comes from a man older than 75 in good health. The CDR3 runs from the conserved cysteine through the conserved F or W. Each record gives: CDR3 protein, CDR3 DNA, V gene, J gene, clone size, D gene. The D gene is left open where the match is weak. Clone size is not always given. Where it is, it says once, few, many or a class for expanded clones.

CDR3 protein: CASSRLAGANERFF
CDR3 DNA: TGTGCCAGCAGCAGACTAGCGGGAGCCAATGAGCGGTTCTTC
V gene: TRBV6-6
J gene: TRBJ2-1
clone size: .
D gene: TRBD2

CDR3 protein: CAISEKDREYF
CDR3 DNA: TGTGCCATCAGTGAGAAGGACAGGGAGTACTTC
V gene: TRBV10-3
J gene: TRBJ2-7
clone size: .
D gene: TRBD1

CDR3 protein: CSAEGFQETQYF
CDR3 DNA: TGCAGTGCGGAGGGGTTCCAAGAGACCCAGTACTTC
V gene: TRBV20-1
J gene: TRBJ2-5
clone size: .
D gene: .

CDR3 protein: CAIGEDRHEQYF
CDR3 DNA: TGTGCCATCGGGGAGGACAGACACGAGCAGTACTTC
V gene: TRBV10-3
J gene: TRBJ2-7
clone size: .
D gene: .

CDR3 protein: CASSTYRRETQYF
CDR3 DNA: TGTGCCAGCAGCACCTACAGGAGAGAGACCCAGTACTTC
V gene: TRBV3-1
J gene: TRBJ2-5
clone size: .
D gene: .

CDR3 protein: CAISGPTSGWPIPSDTDTQYF
CDR3 DNA: TGTGCCATCAGTGGCCCGACTAGCGGTTGGCCCATTCCAAGCGACACAGATACGCAGTATTTT
V gene: TRBV10-3
J gene: TRBJ2-3
clone size: .
D gene: TRBD2

CDR3 protein: CATSSRGGSSGANVLTF
CDR3 DNA: TGTGCCACCAGCAGCCGAGGCGGTAGCTCTGGGGCCAACGTCCTGACTTTC
V gene: TRBV15
J gene: TRBJ2-6
clone size: few
D gene: .

CDR3 protein: CASSLTGQGRGGELFF
CDR3 DNA: TGTGCCAGCAGTTTAACGGGACAGGGACGAGGCGGGGAGCTGTTTTTT
V gene: TRBV28
J gene: TRBJ2-2
clone size: few
D gene: TRBD1

CDR3 protein: CSARDGGGLAGYEQYF
CDR3 DNA: TGCAGTGCTAGAGACGGGGGGGGACTAGCGGGCTACGAGCAGTACTTC
V gene: TRBV20-1
J gene: TRBJ2-7
clone size: many
D gene: TRBD2

CDR3 protein: CASSLRHDGYEQYF
CDR3 DNA: TGTGCCAGCAGTTTAAGGCACGATGGCTACGAGCAGTACTTC
V gene: TRBV27
J gene: TRBJ2-7
clone size: .
D gene: .

CDR3 protein: CAIGVREQETQYF
CDR3 DNA: TGTGCCATCGGTGTGCGGGAACAAGAGACCCAGTACTTC
V gene: TRBV10-3
J gene: TRBJ2-5
clone size: .
D gene: .

CDR3 protein: CASSLDWNTGELFF
CDR3 DNA: TGTGCCAGCAGCTTAGATTGGAACACCGGGGAGCTGTTTTTT
V gene: TRBV7-2
J gene: TRBJ2-2
clone size: few
D gene: .

CDR3 protein: CASSQDASFSEQYF
CDR3 DNA: TGTGCCAGCAGCCAAGATGCTAGCTTCTCCGAGCAGTACTTC
V gene: TRBV4-2
J gene: TRBJ2-7
clone size: .
D gene: .

CDR3 protein: CVSSAGQGYNEQFF
CDR3 DNA: TGTGTCAGCAGCGCGGGACAGGGATACAATGAGCAGTTCTTC
V gene: TRBV27
J gene: TRBJ2-1
clone size: .
D gene: TRBD1

CDR3 protein: CASHLQGIIFF
CDR3 DNA: TGTGCCAGCCACCTCCAGGGTATAATTTTCTTT
V gene: TRBV12-3/TRBV12-4
J gene: TRBJ1-1
clone size: .
D gene: .

CDR3 protein: CATSTGAANEKLFF
CDR3 DNA: TGTGCCACCAGCACAGGGGCCGCTAATGAAAAACTGTTTTTT
V gene: TRBV15
J gene: TRBJ1-4
clone size: .
D gene: .

CDR3 protein: CASTRGSDTYEQYF
CDR3 DNA: TGTGCCAGCACCAGGGGATCGGATACCTACGAGCAGTACTTC
V gene: TRBV6-5
J gene: TRBJ2-7
clone size: few
D gene: .

CDR3 protein: CSASAPGRAGVETQYF
CDR3 DNA: TGCAGCGCGAGCGCCCCCGGCCGAGCGGGAGTAGAGACCCAGTACTTC
V gene: TRBV20-1
J gene: TRBJ2-5
clone size: few
D gene: TRBD2

CDR3 protein: CAISDTQGGSEAFF
CDR3 DNA: TGTGCCATCAGTGATACCCAAGGGGGCTCTGAAGCTTTCTTT
V gene: TRBV10-3
J gene: TRBJ1-1
clone size: once
D gene: TRBD1

CDR3 protein: CASSQEAGVRETQYF
CDR3 DNA: TGCGCCAGCAGCCAAGAAGCGGGAGTAAGAGAGACCCAGTACTTC
V gene: TRBV4-1
J gene: TRBJ2-5
clone size: .
D gene: TRBD2

CDR3 protein: CASSPGQSNPPLHF
CDR3 DNA: TGTGCCAGCAGCCCCGGACAGTCTAATCCACCCCTCCACTTT
V gene: TRBV7-8
J gene: TRBJ1-6
clone size: .
D gene: .

CDR3 protein: CASSQVFPLAGVRAYEQYF
CDR3 DNA: TGTGCCAGCAGCCAAGTCTTCCCACTAGCGGGAGTGAGGGCCTACGAGCAGTACTTC
V gene: TRBV3-1
J gene: TRBJ2-7
clone size: few
D gene: TRBD2

CDR3 protein: CASSLSPESYQETQYF
CDR3 DNA: TGTGCCAGCAGTTTATCCCCAGAGAGCTACCAAGAGACCCAGTACTTC
V gene: TRBV27
J gene: TRBJ2-5
clone size: .
D gene: .

CDR3 protein: CSAGGRSFYGYTF
CDR3 DNA: TGCAGTGCTGGGGGCAGAAGCTTCTATGGCTACACCTTC
V gene: TRBV20-1
J gene: TRBJ1-2
clone size: .
D gene: .

CDR3 protein: CASSQDFGLDEQFF
CDR3 DNA: TGTGCCAGCAGCCAAGATTTCGGCCTCGATGAGCAGTTCTTC
V gene: TRBV3-1
J gene: TRBJ2-1
clone size: few
D gene: .

CDR3 protein: CASSPALGGGPLANEQYF
CDR3 DNA: TGTGCCAGCAGTCCCGCCCTCGGGGGCGGTCCATTGGCCAACGAGCAGTACTTC
V gene: TRBV25-1
J gene: TRBJ2-7
clone size: few
D gene: .

CDR3 protein: CASSQGGTSGRRRYAYF
CDR3 DNA: TGTGCCAGCAGCCAAGGAGGGACTAGCGGGAGAAGGAGATACGCGTATTTT
V gene: TRBV3-1
J gene: TRBJ2-3
clone size: .
D gene: TRBD2

CDR3 protein: CSATDRGPYQPQHF
CDR3 DNA: TGCAGTGCCACGGACAGGGGGCCTTATCAGCCCCAGCATTTT
V gene: TRBV20-1
J gene: TRBJ1-5
clone size: few
D gene: TRBD1

CDR3 protein: CASSRGQETFF
CDR3 DNA: TGTGCCAGCAGCCGGGGCCAAGAGACGTTCTTC
V gene: TRBV11-2
J gene: TRBJ2-1
clone size: .
D gene: .

CDR3 protein: CSVEASKPQAGGYTF
CDR3 DNA: TGCAGCGTTGAAGCTTCAAAGCCCCAGGCGGGGGGCTACACCTTC
V gene: TRBV29-1
J gene: TRBJ1-2
clone size: .
D gene: .